This passage covers 18 T cell receptor beta chains from one sample sequenced in a study of tumor and adjacent non-tumor tissue in lung cancer. RNA was extracted from bulk tissue without any cell sorting. A modified ARM-PCR protocol with three rounds of nested PCR amplified TCRbeta. A single record per CDR3 protein comes from TCRdb applying MiXCR to the multiplex PCR reads. The sample includes around 99,000 distinct CDR3 sequences, roughly 74% seen only once; the top ten take roughly 35%. Material for sequencing was lung tumor tissue. Every receptor here comes from a woman aged 55-69 years with non-small cell lung cancer.

Details on this clonotype: The junction departs from the called germline gene at one end, perhaps through a read error. V is TRBV20-1 and J is TRBJ2-4, with TRBD2 matching over 12 bases. In germline, CDR1 is DFQATT, CDR2 SNEGSKA (reference sequence). This CDR3 has 17 amino acids. The CDR3 DNA reads as TGCAGTGTTAGAGGTCCGCCTTCTAGCGGGAGGGCAAACATTCAGTACTTC. Protein product: CSVRGPPSSGRANIQYF.

In the case of this clonotype: Relative to the germline gene, one junction end is altered; a read error may explain this. This rearrangement joins TRBV15 to TRBJ1-1, with TRBD1 identical over 9 bases. The CDR3 has 18 amino acids. The germline V gene has CDR1 LNHNV and CDR2 YYDKDF (reference sequence). CDR3 DNA sequence: TGTACCACCAGCAGAGATAGGGGACAGGGTATTGATGGCACTGAAGCTTTCTTT. Its protein product is CTTSRDRGQGIDGTEAFF.

The chain combines TRBV20-1 with TRBJ1-1; TRBD1 agrees at 8 bases. This CDR3 has 17 residues. Trimming at V came to 4 bases and at J to 2 bases, leaving 15 bases not matched to a gene. CDR1 is DFQATT and CDR2 is SNEGSKA in the germline V gene (reference sequence). CDR3 residues: CSAKVPRQGIVNTEAFF. The DNA for the CDR3 is TGCAGTGCTAAAGTCCCGAGACAGGGGATTGTAAACACTGAAGCTTTCTTT.

Comments on this clonotype: The missing conserved phenylalanine or tryptophan at the end of this CDR3 makes a read error likely. V gene TRBV12-3 or TRBV12-4 combines with J gene TRBJ2-5; D may correspond to TRBD1 or TRBD2 (5 bases each). This CDR3 is 12 amino acids long. V was trimmed by 6 bases and J by 8 bases, leaving 13 bases between them. The CDR3 loop is CASSFSRDTQYL. The CDR3 bases are TGTGCCAGCAGCTTCTCTAGGGACACCCAGTACCTC.

A remark on this clonotype: No conserved phenylalanine or tryptophan ends this CDR3, so it is likely a read error. The rearrangement uses TRBV12-3 or TRBV12-4 and TRBJ1-2, with D unclear. The CDR3 is made up of 13 amino acids. The germline V and J ends were trimmed by 5 bases and 8 bases, with 15 bases remaining between them. In nucleotides, the CDR3 is TGTGCCAGCAGTGACGGGGTCTGTCTAGGCTACACCTTA. Its translation: CASSDGVCLGYTL.

This chain's CDR3 is CASTGRGEYGYTF. The CDR3 DNA sequence: TGTGCCAGCACGGGACGGGGGGAATATGGCTACACCTTC. The chain joins TRBV6-6 to TRBJ1-2; D might be TRBD1 (5 bases). Trimming shortened V by 7 bases and J by 5 bases, and 14 bases separated the two germline ends. Germline CDR1 is MNHNY and CDR2 is SVGAGI (reference sequence). The CDR3 length is 13 residues.

This chain links TRBV5-6 with TRBJ2-2; D is possibly TRBD2 (6 bases). Trimming left V 4 bases short and J 5 bases short, with 18 bases between. The CDR3 extends over 16 amino acids. From germline, CDR1 is SGHDT and CDR2 YYEEEE. The CDR3 loop is CASSRRGTAGTGELFF. The DNA for the CDR3 is TGTGCCAGCAGCCGACGTGGGACCGCGGGGACCGGGGAGCTGTTTTTT. Variable domain in full (rest from reference TRBV5-6 and TRBJ2-2): DAGVTQSPTHLIKTRGQQVTLRCSPKSGHDTVSWYQQALGQGPQFIFQYYEEEERQRGNFPDRFSGHQFPNYSSELNVNALLLGDSALYLCASSRRGTAGTGELFFGEGSRLTVL.

On this clonotype itself: A much bigger clone sits one base away, suggesting this may be a read error. This chain connects TRBV7-2 to TRBJ2-7; perhaps TRBD1 as D (6 bases). Germline V gene sequence: CDR1 SGHTA, CDR2 FQGNSA. This CDR3 is 15 amino acids long. The CDR3 DNA sequence: TGTGTCAGCAGCGAAGGAGCAGGGGTTAACTACGAGCAGTACTTC. Its translation: CVSSEGAGVNYEQYF.

This chain uses TRBV11-2 with TRBJ2-1, with D possibly matching TRBD2 (6 bases). The V gene's germline CDR1 is SGHAT and CDR2 FQNNGV. V gave up 3 bases and J gave up 6 bases, with 27 bases separating them. This CDR3 contains 19 residues. The CDR3 sequence is CASSLGGGVTGHKSNEQFF. CDR3 DNA sequence: TGTGCCAGCAGCTTGGGGGGTGGGGTAACGGGGCACAAGTCCAATGAGCAGTTCTTC.

Remarks on this clonotype: A much larger clonotype is one base distant, so this may be a read error. As the CDR3 is not closed by the conserved phenylalanine or tryptophan, this likely results from a read error. The chain recombines TRBV6-2 or TRBV6-3 with TRBJ1-5; D is unresolved. CDR1 is MNHEY, CDR2 SVGEGT, per germline. The CDR3 is 13 amino acids. V gave up 0 bases and J gave up 6 bases, with 6 bases separating them. This chain's CDR3 is CASSYSTSQPQHY. The DNA of the CDR3 is TGTGCCAGCAGTTACTCGACCTCTCAGCCCCAGCATTAT.

This clonotype was seen a single time. One end of the junction fails to match germline, which may point to a read error. The gene calls are TRBV6-6 and TRBJ1-5; no firm D call. This CDR3 region has 16 residues. Germline V gene sequence: CDR1 MNHNY, CDR2 SVGAGI (reference sequence). The DNA of the CDR3 is TGTGTCAGCAGTTACTTTGTTGGTTTAGACGGTCAGCCCCAGCATTTT. It codes for CVSSYFVGLDGQPQHF.

In regard to this clonotype: At one of its ends the junction is not consistent with the germline gene, which may arise from a read error. The chain employs TRBV4-2 and TRBJ2-7; D tentatively fits TRBD1 or TRBD2 (5 bases each). Germline V CDR1 and CDR2: LGHNA, YNFKEQ. The CDR3 covers 16 residues. CDR3 sequence reads: CASSQDSSRGDYEQYF. DNA for the CDR3: TGTGCCAGCAGCCAAGATTCATCCCGGGGCGACTACGAGCAATACTTC.

As regards this clonotype: Because the CDR3 is missing its conserved closing phenylalanine or tryptophan, this is likely a read error. The chain joins TRBV11-3 to TRBJ2-1; 12 positions match TRBD2. The CDR3 has 18 amino acids. Germline V gives CDR1 SGHNT, CDR2 YENEEA. CDR3 loop: CANSVGLAGGNYHSEQFI. CDR3 bases: TGTGCCAACAGCGTAGGCCTAGCGGGGGGGAACTATCATAGTGAGCAGTTCATC.

The V gene is TRBV5-4, the J gene TRBJ1-5; TRBD1 agrees at 7 bases. V trimming: 0 bases; J trimming: 14 bases; junction bases outside the gene matches: 17. This CDR3 spans 16 amino acids. Germline assignment: CDR1 SGHNT and CDR2 YYREEE (reference sequence). Here the CDR3 DNA reads TGTGCCAGCAGCTTGGGAGGCAGGGGGAGCAATCAGTCCAAGCATTTT. Translation: CASSLGGRGSNQSKHF.

Notes on this clonotype: A much larger clonotype is one base distant, so this may be a read error. The chain employs TRBV20-1 and TRBJ1-4; D perhaps matches TRBD1 (5 bases). The CDR3 has 15 amino acids. Germline loops: CDR1 DFQATT, CDR2 SNEGSKA (reference sequence). The CDR3 region is CSATRYTGGVEKLLF. CDR3 DNA sequence: TGCAGTGCTACAAGATATACAGGAGGAGTGGAAAAACTGCTTTTT.

Turning to this clonotype: Possible read error: a much larger clone is one base away. This chain uses TRBV28 with TRBJ2-7; TRBD1 matches at 9 bases. After removal of 5 bases from V and 2 bases from J, the junction contained 10 bases not matched to a gene. Germline assignment: CDR1 MDHEN and CDR2 SYDVKM. The CDR3 has 16 residues. The CDR3 region has the DNA TGTGCCAGCAGTACCCCTCGACAGGGGGAAACCTACGAGCAGTACTTC. This encodes CASSTPRQGETYEQYF.

This clonotype was found a few times. The chain uses TRBV19 and TRBJ1-2; D is unresolved. Germline assignment: CDR1 LNHDA and CDR2 SQIVND (reference sequence). This CDR3 spans 12 amino acids. V was pared by 7 bases and J by 8 bases, with 14 bases between. The CDR3 region has the DNA TGTGCCAGTACCACGCGGGAGGACGGCTACACCTTC. Encoded protein: CASTTREDGYTF.

About this clonotype itself: The CDR3 does not end in the conserved phenylalanine or tryptophan, so this is likely a read error. This chain links TRBV11-3 with TRBJ2-7; 7 bases align to TRBD2. Germline V lookup: CDR1 SGHNT, CDR2 YENEEA. CDR3 size: 13 residues. The DNA for the CDR3 is TGTGCCACCAGCCCGCGACTAGCTCTCGAGCAGTACTTA. Translated, it gives CATSPRLALEQYL.